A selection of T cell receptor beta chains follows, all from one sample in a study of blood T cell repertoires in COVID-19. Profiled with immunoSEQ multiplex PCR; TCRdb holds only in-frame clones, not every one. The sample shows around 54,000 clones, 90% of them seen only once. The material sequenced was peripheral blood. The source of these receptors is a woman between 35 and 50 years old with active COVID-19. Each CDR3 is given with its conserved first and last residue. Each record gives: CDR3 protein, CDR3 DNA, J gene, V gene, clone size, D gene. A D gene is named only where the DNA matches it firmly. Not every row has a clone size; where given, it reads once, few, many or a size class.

CASSLRGAVNSPLHF	TGTGCCAGCAGCTTACGGGGGGCTGTTAATTCACCCCTCCACTTT	TRBJ1-6	TRBV11-2	NA	NA
CASSQDGGIYEQYF	TGTGCCAGCAGCCAAGATGGGGGGATTTACGAGCAGTACTTC	TRBJ2-7	TRBV3-1/TRBV3-2	NA	NA
CASGMLEAFF	TGTGCCAGCGGTATGCTAGAAGCTTTCTTT	TRBJ1-1	TRBV2	NA	NA
CTSSQDWLVPCHEQFF	TGCACCAGCAGCCAAGATTGGCTAGTACCCTGCCATGAGCAGTTCTTC	TRBJ2-1	TRBV1	NA	NA
CASSLRETQYF	TGTGCCAGCAGTTTGAGGGAGACCCAGTACTTC	TRBJ2-5	TRBV12-3/TRBV12-4	NA	NA
CASSLGLQGTRMNTEAFF	TGTGCCAGCAGCTTAGGACTACAGGGAACTAGAATGAACACTGAAGCTTTCTTT	TRBJ1-1	TRBV7-9	NA	NA
CASSGWTGATEAFF	TGTGCCAGTAGTGGATGGACAGGGGCCACTGAAGCTTTCTTT	TRBJ1-1	TRBV19	NA	TRBD1
CASSSQGNEQFF	TGTGCCAGCAGCTCCCAGGGGAATGAGCAGTTCTTC	TRBJ2-1	TRBV7-2	NA	NA
CASSLGQIVYGYTF	TGTGCCAGCAGCTTAGGGCAGATCGTCTATGGCTACACCTTC	TRBJ1-2	TRBV7-8	NA	NA
CASSLGSDRLELFF	TGCGCCAGCAGCTTGGGCTCCGACAGGCTTGAACTGTTTTTT	TRBJ1-4	TRBV5-1	NA	NA
CASSLMAYQAGRNQPQHF	TGTGCCAGTAGTCTGATGGCCTACCAGGCTGGTCGCAATCAGCCCCAGCATTTT	TRBJ1-5	TRBV19	few	NA
CASSLGRGRDADTQYF	TGTGCCAGCAGCTTAGGGCGGGGGAGGGACGCGGATACGCAGTATTTT	TRBJ2-3	TRBV7-2	NA	TRBD2
CAWSVQGGSYEQYF	TGTGCCTGGAGTGTACAGGGTGGGTCCTACGAGCAGTACTTC	TRBJ2-7	TRBV30	NA	NA
CASSPPGNSGNTIYF	TGTGCCAGCTCACCACCGGGCAACTCTGGAAACACCATATATTTT	TRBJ1-3	TRBV18	NA	NA
CASSLGQGNSGELFF	TGTGCCAGCAGCCTCGGACAGGGAAATTCCGGGGAGCTGTTTTTT	TRBJ2-2	TRBV5-5	NA	TRBD1
CASSQDSTGASNTEAFF	TGTGCCAGCAGCCAAGATTCGACAGGGGCCTCGAACACTGAAGCTTTCTTT	TRBJ1-1	TRBV4-2	NA	TRBD1
CASSSSEHYGYTF	TGTGCCAGCAGCTCGTCCGAGCACTATGGCTACACCTTC	TRBJ1-2	TRBV5-6	once	NA
CASRGTAVDEQFF	TGTGCCAGCAGAGGGACAGCAGTCGATGAGCAGTTCTTC	TRBJ2-1	TRBV3-1/TRBV3-2	NA	TRBD1
CASSPQGDYGYTF	TGTGCCAGCAGTCCACAGGGTGACTATGGCTACACCTTC	TRBJ1-2	TRBV7-2	NA	NA
CASSQGTNTEAFF	TGTGCCAGCAGCCAGGGGACGAACACTGAAGCTTTCTTT	TRBJ1-1	TRBV7-9	NA	NA
CASRTGGSPLHF	TGTGCCAGCAGAACAGGGGGTTCACCCCTCCACTTT	TRBJ1-6	TRBV27	NA	TRBD1
CASSSALLRTGIHTEAFF	TGTGCCAGCAGTTCCGCCCTTCTCCGGACAGGGATTCACACTGAAGCTTTCTTT	TRBJ1-1	TRBV27	NA	TRBD1
CASRASGGQTHNEQFF	TGTGCCAGTAGGGCTAGCGGGGGCCAGACCCACAATGAGCAGTTCTTC	TRBJ2-1	TRBV19	NA	TRBD2
CSASTSGQGNYGYTF	TGCAGTGCTAGTACTTCTGGACAGGGCAACTATGGCTACACCTTC	TRBJ1-2	TRBV20-1	NA	TRBD1
CASSLFRLAGGYGETQYF	TGTGCCAGCAGCCTTTTTCGACTAGCGGGGGGGTATGGAGAGACCCAGTACTTC	TRBJ2-5	TRBV13	NA	TRBD2
CASSSAGRTNNEQFF	TGTGCCAGCAGCTCAGCGGGGAGAACAAATAATGAGCAGTTCTTC	TRBJ2-1	TRBV5-4	NA	TRBD2
CASSGQGRTNYGYTF	TGTGCCAGCAGCGGACAGGGAAGGACTAACTATGGCTACACCTTC	TRBJ1-2	TRBV5-4	once	TRBD1
CASSLAGGPEEQFF	TGTGCCAGCAGCTTAGCGGGGGGGCCAGAGGAGCAGTTCTTC	TRBJ2-1	TRBV7-8	NA	NA
CASSVSEQGEAFF	TGTGCCAGCAGTGTGAGTGAACAGGGGGAAGCTTTCTTT	TRBJ1-1	TRBV6-2/TRBV6-3	NA	TRBD1
CASSSGGRTNEKLFF	TGTGCCAGCAGCTCAGGGGGCCGAACTAATGAAAAACTGTTTTTT	TRBJ1-4	TRBV7-2	NA	TRBD1
CASSLAGEQFF	TGTGCCAGCAGCTTGGCTGGTGAGCAGTTCTTC	TRBJ2-1	TRBV28	NA	NA
CASSSLASEQYF	TGTGCCAGCAGTTCGCTAGCATCCGAGCAGTACTTC	TRBJ2-7	TRBV2	NA	NA
CASSLEGLYNSPLHF	TGTGCCAGCAGCTTAGAGGGACTGTATAATTCACCCCTCCACTTT	TRBJ1-6	TRBV11-2	NA	NA
CASSQGLSASTDTQYF	TGTGCCAGCAGCCAAGGTCTATCAGCGAGCACAGATACGCAGTATTTT	TRBJ2-3	TRBV3-1/TRBV3-2	NA	NA
CAISEYPTGNSNQPQHF	TGTGCCATCAGTGAGTACCCAACAGGGAATAGCAATCAGCCCCAGCATTTT	TRBJ1-5	TRBV10-3	NA	NA
CASSPTTSWGSPLHF	TGTGCCAGCAGCCCGACTACTTCATGGGGTTCACCCCTCCACTTT	TRBJ1-6	TRBV5-4	NA	NA
CASSQAGRNEQFF	TGTGCCAGCAGCCAGGCAGGGCGCAATGAGCAGTTCTTC	TRBJ2-1	TRBV27	NA	NA
CASSTAGGTQETQYF	TGTGCCAGCAGTACAGCCGGGGGTACCCAAGAGACCCAGTACTTC	TRBJ2-5	TRBV6-2/TRBV6-3	once	NA
CASSGDTGYYGYTF	TGTGCCAGCAGCGGCGATACAGGGTACTATGGCTACACCTTC	TRBJ1-2	TRBV27	NA	NA
CASSIAQGAVNEQFF	TGTGCCAGTAGTATAGCCCAGGGGGCCGTTAATGAGCAGTTCTTC	TRBJ2-1	TRBV19	few	TRBD1
CASSLAKAGGREDTQYF	TGCGCCAGCAGCTTGGCCAAGGCGGGGGGGCGCGAAGATACGCAGTATTTT	TRBJ2-3	TRBV5-1	NA	TRBD2